The 17 T cell receptor beta chains reported below all come from one sample, sequenced in a study of T cell responses to AZD1222 COVID-19 vaccine. The repertoire was sequenced with immunoSEQ multiplex PCR; TCRdb's copy has only in-frame clones and lacks some. The sample carries about 140,000 clones, around 90% recorded once. The sequenced sample was peripheral blood, obtained 28 days after the second AZD1222 dose. The source of these receptors is an adult who received the AZD1222 COVID-19 vaccine.

This chain's CDR3 is CATSFGTGRSPLHF. As DNA, the CDR3 is TGTGCCACCAGCTTCGGGACAGGGCGTTCACCCCTCCACTTT. The chain joins TRBV15 to TRBJ1-6; 9 nucleotides line up with TRBD1. The CDR3 is 14 residues long. The V and J ends lost 5 bases and 9 bases, in that order; junction bases with no gene match: 5. Looked up from germline, CDR1 is LNHNV and CDR2 is YYDKDF (reference sequence).

The gene calls are TRBV29-1 and TRBJ2-3; TRBD1 matches 10 bases. J gave up 2 bases and V 6 bases, and 2 bases lay outside the gene matches. Germline V lookup: CDR1 SQVTM, CDR2 ANQGSEA. This CDR3 is built from 13 residues. The CDR3 loop reads CSVDRGPTDTQYF. CDR3 sequence (DNA): TGCAGCGTAGACAGGGGGCCCACAGATACGCAGTATTTT.

This clone was recorded a few times. CDR3 loop: CASSLEAGGGQPQHF. CDR3 sequence (DNA): TGTGCCAGCAGCTTAGAGGCAGGGGGAGGCCAGCCCCAGCATTTT. This rearrangement joins TRBV7-9 to TRBJ1-5; 7 bases are shared with TRBD1. Germline V gene data show CDR1 as SEHNR and CDR2 as FQNEAQ (reference sequence). V shed 1 base, J shed 7 bases, and the junction held 7 bases outside the gene matches. The CDR3 is 15 amino acids. The whole variable domain, remainder taken from reference TRBV7-9 and TRBJ1-5, is DTGVSQNPRHKITKRGQNVTFRCDPISEHNRLYWYRQTLGQGPEFLTYFQNEAQLEKSRLLSDRFSAERPKGSFSTLEIQRTEQGDSAMYLCASSLEAGGGQPQHFGDGTRLSIL.

The CDR3 region has the DNA TGCGCCAGCAGCCAAGATTTGGGCCAGGGGTATTCACCCCTCCACTTT. As protein: CASSQDLGQGYSPLHF. V is TRBV4-1 and J is TRBJ1-6; weak D call: TRBD1 (6 bases). Germline CDR1 is MGHRA and CDR2 is YSYEKL. V was trimmed by 0 bases and J by 8 bases, leaving 14 bases between them. CDR3 size: 16 residues.

The genes are TRBV6-5 and TRBJ1-1; D ambiguous. V was pared by 8 bases and J by 2 bases, with 3 bases between. The CDR3 loop spans 10 amino acids. The V gene's germline CDR1 is MNHEY and CDR2 SVGAGI. As DNA, the CDR3 is TGTGCCAGCTTCAACACTGAAGCTTTCTTT. Its translation: CASFNTEAFF.

In its sample, this clone was seen once. This rearrangement joins TRBV4-1 to TRBJ2-5; 9 bases are a match to TRBD2. V trimming: 5 bases; J trimming: 3 bases; junction bases outside the gene matches: 4. This CDR3 has 14 amino acids. Germline V gene data show CDR1 as MGHRA and CDR2 as YSYEKL. Here the CDR3 DNA reads TGCGCCAGCAGCAGTAGCGGGAGAGAAGAGACCCAGTACTTC. Its protein is CASSSSGREETQYF.

This sequence joins TRBV7-9 and TRBJ1-4; the D gene is possibly TRBD1 (6 bases). V lost 3 bases and J 4 bases, leaving 18 bases between the germline ends. Germline lookup yields CDR1 SEHNR and CDR2 FQNEAQ (reference sequence). This CDR3 comprises 17 residues. The CDR3 sequence: CASSFWSVTGINEKLFF. The DNA for the CDR3 is TGTGCCAGCAGCTTTTGGTCAGTAACAGGGATTAATGAAAAACTGTTTTTT. The variable domain in full, with the rest retrieved from reference TRBV7-9 and TRBJ1-4, is DTGVSQNPRHKITKRGQNVTFRCDPISEHNRLYWYRQTLGQGPEFLTYFQNEAQLEKSRLLSDRFSAERPKGSFSTLEIQRTEQGDSAMYLCASSFWSVTGINEKLFFGSGTQLSVL.

This chain connects TRBV7-6 to TRBJ2-2; TRBD2 might be the D (7 bases). V dropped 1 base and J dropped 6 bases, with 21 bases sitting between them. This CDR3 region has 18 residues. Per germline, CDR1 SGHVS and CDR2 FNYEAQ. The CDR3 loop reads CASSLGLFIGGLSGELFF. In DNA, the CDR3 is TGTGCCAGCAGCTTAGGGCTTTTTATCGGGGGGCTATCCGGGGAGCTGTTTTTT.

The rearrangement uses TRBV24-1 and TRBJ1-5, with D uncertain. The germline CDR1 and CDR2 sequences are KGHDR and SFDVKD. The CDR3 spans 13 residues. V lost 8 bases to trimming and J lost 3 bases, with 10 bases between them. This chain's CDR3 is CATKTRANQPQHF. As DNA, the CDR3 is TGTGCCACCAAGACGAGGGCCAATCAGCCCCAGCATTTT.

The chain carries TRBV7-2 and TRBJ1-1; the D gene is possibly TRBD1 (6 bases). This CDR3 spans 15 amino acids. Germline V CDR1 and CDR2: SGHTA, FQGNSA. V lost 6 bases and J lost 0, with 14 bases in between. The CDR3, as DNA: TGTGCCAGCAGACCTACAGGGATAATGAACACTGAAGCTTTCTTT. This codes for CASRPTGIMNTEAFF.

A single count supports this clone. The chain is built from TRBV19 and TRBJ1-2; 7 positions agree with TRBD1. Germline lookup yields CDR1 LNHDA and CDR2 SQIVND (reference sequence). V shed 9 bases and J 8 bases; nucleotides not matched to a gene: 18. The CDR3 covers 15 residues. The CDR3 DNA reads TGTGCCAGCTCCGTGGGACCCGGGACAGAAAAGGGCTACACCTTC. This encodes CASSVGPGTEKGYTF.

CDR3 region: CASSSPRQGWKLFF. The CDR3 nucleotides are TGTGCCAGCAGCTCCCCCCGACAGGGATGGAAACTGTTTTTT. The gene calls are TRBV11-2 and TRBJ1-4; TRBD1 aligns across 7 bases. V lost 4 bases, J lost 11 bases, and 10 bases stayed unmatched. Germline V gene data show CDR1 as SGHAT and CDR2 as FQNNGV. This CDR3 contains 14 residues. The full variable domain, with the rest looked up from reference TRBV11-2 and TRBJ1-4, is EAGVAQSPRYKIIEKRQSVAFWCNPISGHATLYWYQQILGQGPKLLIQFQNNGVVDDSQLPKDRFSAERLKGVDSTLKIQPAKLEDSAVYLCASSSPRQGWKLFFGSGTQLSVL.

The chain has TRBV2 and TRBJ2-7, with a weak D call TRBD1 (6 bases). The CDR3 totals 14 residues. The V end lost 3 bases, the J end lost 3 bases, and 12 bases lay between the germline ends. The V gene's germline CDR1 is SNHLY and CDR2 FYNNEI. CDR3 in amino acids: CASSEQGIGYEQYF. CDR3 sequence (DNA): TGTGCCAGCAGTGAGCAGGGGATAGGCTACGAGCAGTACTTC.

This chain joins TRBV5-1 and TRBJ2-7; 9 bases fit TRBD1. J was trimmed by 2 bases and V by 0 bases; bases with no gene match: 9. This CDR3 has 17 amino acids. Germline V lookup: CDR1 SGHRS, CDR2 YFSETQ. CDR3 residues: CASSLVGTGSSAYEQYF. For the CDR3, the DNA is TGCGCCAGCAGCTTGGTGGGGACAGGGTCATCGGCCTACGAGCAGTACTTC.

The gene calls are TRBV7-3 and TRBJ2-2; weak D call: TRBD1 (5 bases). V lost 5 bases, J lost 9 bases, and 13 bases lay in between. The CDR3 has 13 residues. Germline CDR1 reads SGHTA; CDR2 reads FQGTGA. The CDR3 bases are TGTGCCAGCAGCATAGACAGTCGCCGGGAGCTGTTTTTT. Its translation is CASSIDSRRELFF. The full variable domain, rest sourced from reference TRBV7-3 and TRBJ2-2, is GAGVSQTPSNKVTEKGKYVELRCDPISGHTALYWYRQSLGQGPEFLIYFQGTGAADDSGLPNDRFFAVRPEGSVSTLKIQRTERGDSAVYLCASSIDSRRELFFGEGSRLTVL.

The chain recombines TRBV11-2 with TRBJ2-2; possibly TRBD2 for D (6 bases). Germline values: CDR1 SGHAT, CDR2 FQNNGV. The CDR3 has 17 residues. V gave up 4 bases and J gave up 5 bases, with 20 bases separating them. The CDR3 DNA is TGTGCCAGCAGCTCAAATGTATGGGGGGTCTTGACCGGGGAGCTGTTTTTT. Protein: CASSSNVWGVLTGELFF. The variable domain in full, completed from reference TRBV11-2 and TRBJ2-2, reads EAGVAQSPRYKIIEKRQSVAFWCNPISGHATLYWYQQILGQGPKLLIQFQNNGVVDDSQLPKDRFSAERLKGVDSTLKIQPAKLEDSAVYLCASSSNVWGVLTGELFFGEGSRLTVL.

The chain links TRBV4-2 to TRBJ1-3, with D perhaps matching TRBD1 (6 bases). Trimming removed 1 base from V and 4 bases from J, with 14 bases in between. The CDR3 runs 16 residues. CDR1 and CDR2 from the germline V gene are LGHNA and YNFKEQ. In nucleotides, the CDR3 is TGTGCCAGCAGCCAAGTACCAAGGACAGCAGGAAACACCATATATTTT. Its translation is CASSQVPRTAGNTIYF.